Presented here are 14 T cell receptor beta chains from one specimen sequenced in a study of OX40 agonist ivuxolimab in advanced cancers. The protocol was immunoSEQ multiplex PCR, while the TCRdb copy is restricted to in-frame clones and leaves out a portion. The data show about 31,000 clones, 88% seen once. This material consisted of CD4+ or CD8+ T cells sorted from blood, taken in a trial of the OX40 agonist ivuxolimab. The receptors originated from an adult with an advanced solid tumor such as melanoma, head and neck, liver or kidney cancer.

This sequence joins TRBV18 and TRBJ2-7; 7 bases map to TRBD1. This CDR3 region has 15 residues. Unmatched junction bases numbered 10, after V lost 4 bases and J lost 4 bases. CDR1 and CDR2 from the germline V gene are KGHSH and LQKENI. CDR3 residues: CASSHRDSELYEQYF. CDR3 nucleotides: TGTGCCAGCTCACACCGGGACAGCGAGCTTTACGAGCAGTACTTC.

The chain couples TRBV6-5 to TRBJ1-2; tentative D call: TRBD1 (6 bases). This CDR3 contains 15 residues. Trimming cost V 6 bases and J 2 bases, with 16 bases left between them. Germline V CDR1 and CDR2: MNHEY, SVGAGI. The CDR3 spells CASSSTTGSNYGYTF. CDR3 sequence (DNA): TGTGCCAGCAGCTCCACTACAGGGAGCAACTATGGCTACACCTTC.

V is TRBV5-6 and J is TRBJ2-7, with D possibly matching TRBD2 (6 bases). CDR3 length equals 12 residues. The V and J ends lost 4 bases and 3 bases respectively, with 8 bases between them. Germline CDR1 SGHDT, CDR2 YYEEEE. The DNA of the CDR3 is TGTGCCAGCAGCCCCGGGGGCTACGAGCAGTACTTC. Protein: CASSPGGYEQYF.

The rearrangement joins TRBV7-2 to TRBJ2-5; TRBD2 agrees at 7 bases. V shed 6 bases, J shed 4 bases, and the junction held 8 bases outside the gene matches. Germline V gives CDR1 SGHTA, CDR2 FQGNSA. This CDR3 is 14 amino acids long. This chain's CDR3 is CASRVDGGGETQYF. The CDR3 DNA is TGTGCCAGCAGGGTCGATGGGGGGGGAGAGACCCAGTACTTC.

V gene TRBV28 combines with J gene TRBJ2-4; the D gene is possibly TRBD1 (6 bases). Germline values: CDR1 MDHEN, CDR2 SYDVKM. This CDR3 comprises 13 residues. V gave up 6 bases and J gave up 6 bases, with 12 bases separating them. In nucleotides, the CDR3 is TGTGCCAGCAGACCGACAGGAGGAAACATTCAGTACTTC. It codes for CASRPTGGNIQYF.

This chain uses TRBV11-3 with TRBJ2-2; D gene uncertain. The CDR3 length is 16 residues. Looked up from germline, CDR1 is SGHNT and CDR2 is YENEEA. Trimming removed 0 bases at V and 2 bases at J, with 10 bases between. The CDR3 DNA reads TGTGCCAGCAGCTTAGATATAGGGAAAAACACCGGGGAGCTGTTTTTT. Protein sequence: CASSLDIGKNTGELFF.

This chain connects TRBV11-2 to TRBJ2-7, with 7 bases matching TRBD1. CDR1 and CDR2 from the germline V gene are SGHAT and FQNNGV. J gave up 2 bases and V 6 bases, and 10 bases lay outside the gene matches. The CDR3 length is 15 residues. The CDR3 is CASSWDRQGTYEQYF. The CDR3 nucleotides are TGTGCCAGCAGTTGGGACCGACAGGGAACCTACGAGCAGTACTTC.

Written as DNA, the CDR3 is TGTGCCAGCAGCACGCTAGCGGGGGCGACCGGGGAGCTGTTTTTT. It codes for CASSTLAGATGELFF. This chain joins TRBV5-4 and TRBJ2-2, with 10 bases fitting TRBD2. Germline V lookup: CDR1 SGHNT, CDR2 YYREEE (reference sequence). The CDR3 contains 15 residues. V lost 4 bases and J lost 5; bases outside the gene matches: 5.

This clone turned up a few times. The chain joins TRBV7-9 to TRBJ1-2, with D possibly matching TRBD1 (5 bases). V gave up 3 bases and J gave up 1 base, with 12 bases separating them. Germline loops: CDR1 SEHNR, CDR2 FQNEAQ (reference sequence). This CDR3 contains 15 residues. CDR3 nucleotides: TGTGCCAGCAGCTTCCCTTCGACAGTTAACTATGGCTACACCTTC. Translating it yields CASSFPSTVNYGYTF.

The rearrangement links TRBV19 to TRBJ2-7; 9 nucleotides agree with TRBD2. Looked up from germline, CDR1 is LNHDA and CDR2 is SQIVND (reference sequence). The CDR3 length is 14 residues. V shed 3 bases and J 2 bases; nucleotides not matched to a gene: 2. The CDR3 DNA is TGTGCCAGTAGTATTGCGGGGGGGACCTACGAGCAGTACTTC. It yields the protein CASSIAGGTYEQYF.

J is TRBJ2-5 and V is TRBV7-2; 12 nucleotides match TRBD1. The CDR3 runs to 16 residues. With V trimmed by 3 bases and J by 4 bases, 6 bases remained unmatched. The germline V gene encodes CDR1 SGHTA and CDR2 FQGNSA. CDR3 region: CASSLHGTGGGETQYF. CDR3 nucleotide sequence: TGTGCCAGCAGCTTGCACGGGACAGGGGGCGGAGAGACCCAGTACTTC.

The rearrangement links TRBV25-1 to TRBJ2-5, with TRBD2 as a possible D gene (5 bases). V lost 0 bases to trimming and J lost 9 bases, with 14 bases between them. The CDR3 extends over 14 amino acids. Germline V lookup: CDR1 MGHDK, CDR2 SYGVNS. The CDR3 DNA is TGTGCCAGCAGTGAATATCCACCGCCCGGGGCCCAGTACTTC. It encodes CASSEYPPPGAQYF.

This chain uses TRBV11-2 with TRBJ2-7; D is uncertain. The CDR3 sequence is 15 residues long. CDR1 and CDR2 (germline): SGHAT, FQNNGV. V was cut by 4 bases and J by 2 bases, with 15 bases left in between. Here the CDR3 DNA reads TGTGCCAGCAGCTCCCTTACACTACACCCCTACGAGCAGTACTTC. Translated: CASSSLTLHPYEQYF.

The genes are TRBV29-1 and TRBJ2-3, with D unclear. The CDR3 has 15 residues. V was shortened by 0 bases and J by 0 bases, with 10 bases between the two germline ends. The germline CDR1 and CDR2 sequences are SQVTM and ANQGSEA. This CDR3 is CSVEDRVSSTDTQYF. CDR3 DNA: TGCAGCGTTGAAGATCGGGTCAGCAGCACAGATACGCAGTATTTT.